This TCR beta chain originates from a study of CD8+ T cells in alopecia areata. Treatment noted: oral pan-JAK inhibitor, 5-10 mg twice daily. RNA extraction and reverse transcription yielded cDNA as sequencing template. Profiling relied on immunoSEQ multiplex PCR, and the TCRdb table lists in-frame clones only, not all of them. The profile shows about 210,000 clones, 64% of them singletons. This CDR3 is 16 amino acids long. Trimming at V came to 8 bases and at J to 1 base, leaving 10 bases not matched to a gene. The germline CDR1 and CDR2 sequences are LNHDA and SQIVND (reference sequence). The chain joins TRBV19 to TRBJ2-1, with 8 nucleotides matching TRBD1. The material sequenced was CD4+ T cells sorted from blood, taken at week 4, from a patient treated with tofacitinib. This receptor was obtained from a human donor with alopecia areata. This chain's CDR3 is CASSSPQGASYNEQFF. In DNA, the CDR3 is TGTGCCAGTTCAAGCCCTCAGGGGGCTTCCTACAATGAGCAGTTCTTC. Supplemented by reference TRBV19 and TRBJ2-1, the full variable domain reads DGGITQSPKYLFRKEGQNVTLSCEQNLNHDAMYWYRQDPGQGLRLIYYSQIVNDFQKGDIAEGYSVSREKKESFPLTVTSAQKNPTAFYLCASSSPQGASYNEQFFGPGTRLTVL.